This TCR beta chain is drawn from a study of T cells in Graves' hyperthyroidism and ophthalmopathy. As for the study in general: Peripheral blood was taken when the disease was first diagnosed, before any treatment began.

This clonotype was detected many times. The CDR3 is made up of 15 amino acids. V was clipped by 2 bases and J by 4 bases; unmatched bases: 7. Germline lookup yields CDR1 DFQATT and CDR2 SNEGSKA (reference sequence). The TCR beta CDR3 regions underwent amplification using RNA transcripts as the source. The HTBI primer set served for first-round RT-PCR of the TCR CDR3. Using its own MiXCR run on the multiplex PCR reads, TCRdb lists one record per CDR3 protein. There are some 350,000 distinct CDR3 sequences in the sample; about 20% occur only once, and about 4% lies in the top ten. The clonotype comes from a woman younger than 30 with Graves' hyperthyroidism. The sequenced sample consisted of blood. The V call is TRBV20-1, the J call TRBJ2-5, with 10 nucleotides matching TRBD2. In nucleotides, the CDR3 is TGCAGTGCTAGACCGGGACTAGCGTTACGAGAGACCCAGTACTTC. Translating gives CSARPGLALRETQYF.